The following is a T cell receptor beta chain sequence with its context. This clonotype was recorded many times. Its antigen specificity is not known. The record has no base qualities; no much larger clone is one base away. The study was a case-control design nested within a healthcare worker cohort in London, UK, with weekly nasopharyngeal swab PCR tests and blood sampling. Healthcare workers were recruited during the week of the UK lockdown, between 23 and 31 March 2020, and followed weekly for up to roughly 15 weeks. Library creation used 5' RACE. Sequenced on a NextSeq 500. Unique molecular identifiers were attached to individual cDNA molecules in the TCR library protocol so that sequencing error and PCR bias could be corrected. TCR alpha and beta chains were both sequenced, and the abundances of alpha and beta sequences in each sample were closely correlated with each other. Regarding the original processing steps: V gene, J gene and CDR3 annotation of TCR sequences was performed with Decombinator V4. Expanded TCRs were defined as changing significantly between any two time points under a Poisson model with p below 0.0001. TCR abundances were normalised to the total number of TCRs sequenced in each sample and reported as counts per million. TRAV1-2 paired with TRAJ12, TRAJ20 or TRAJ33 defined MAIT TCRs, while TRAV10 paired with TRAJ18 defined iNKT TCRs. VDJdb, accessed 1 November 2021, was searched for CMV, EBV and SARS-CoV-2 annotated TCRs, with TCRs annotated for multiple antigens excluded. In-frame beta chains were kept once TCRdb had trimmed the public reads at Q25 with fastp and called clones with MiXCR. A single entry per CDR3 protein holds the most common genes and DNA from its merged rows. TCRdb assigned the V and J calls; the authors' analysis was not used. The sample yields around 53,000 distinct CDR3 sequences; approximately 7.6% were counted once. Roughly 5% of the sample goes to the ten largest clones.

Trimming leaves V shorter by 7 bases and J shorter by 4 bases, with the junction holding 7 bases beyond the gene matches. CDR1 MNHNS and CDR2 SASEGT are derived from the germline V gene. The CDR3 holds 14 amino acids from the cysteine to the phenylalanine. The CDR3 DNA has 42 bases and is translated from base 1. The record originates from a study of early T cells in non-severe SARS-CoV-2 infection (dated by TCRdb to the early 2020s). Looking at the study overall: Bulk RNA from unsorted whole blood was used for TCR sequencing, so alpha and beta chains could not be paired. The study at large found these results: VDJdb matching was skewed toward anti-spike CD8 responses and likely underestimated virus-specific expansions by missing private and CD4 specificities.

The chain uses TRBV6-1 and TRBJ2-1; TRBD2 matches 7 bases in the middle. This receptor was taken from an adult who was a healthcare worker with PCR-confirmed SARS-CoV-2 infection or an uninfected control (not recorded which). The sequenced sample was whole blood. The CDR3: CASTLAAQYNEQFF. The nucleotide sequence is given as TGTGCCAGCACCCTAGCGGCACAATACAATGAGCAGTTCTTC.